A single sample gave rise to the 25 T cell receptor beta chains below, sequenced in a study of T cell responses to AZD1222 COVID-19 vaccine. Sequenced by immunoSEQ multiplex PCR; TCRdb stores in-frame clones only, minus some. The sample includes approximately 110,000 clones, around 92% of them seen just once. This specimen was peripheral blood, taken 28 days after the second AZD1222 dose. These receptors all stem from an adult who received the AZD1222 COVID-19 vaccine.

For the CDR3, the DNA is TGTGCCAGTAAAGACAGCCAAAGTTCACCCCTCCACTTT. This translates into CASKDSQSSPLHF. The chain couples TRBV19 to TRBJ1-6; perhaps TRBD1 as D (5 bases). CDR3 length equals 13 residues. Between the trimmed V and J ends, which lost 7 bases and 9 bases, there was a span of 13 bases. CDR1 and CDR2 from the germline V gene are LNHDA and SQIVND (reference sequence).

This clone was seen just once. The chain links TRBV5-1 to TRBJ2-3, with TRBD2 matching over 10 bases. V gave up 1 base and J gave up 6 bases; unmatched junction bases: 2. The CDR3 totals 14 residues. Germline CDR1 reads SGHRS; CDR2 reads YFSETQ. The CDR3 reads CASSLFSGGDTQYF. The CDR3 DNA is TGCGCCAGCAGCTTGTTTAGCGGGGGGGATACGCAGTATTTT.

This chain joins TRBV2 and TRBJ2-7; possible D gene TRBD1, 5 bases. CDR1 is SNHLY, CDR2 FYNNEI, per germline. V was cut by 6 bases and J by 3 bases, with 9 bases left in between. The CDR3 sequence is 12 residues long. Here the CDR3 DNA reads TGTGCCAGCAGGTACGACAGCTACGAGCAGTACTTC. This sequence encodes CASRYDSYEQYF.

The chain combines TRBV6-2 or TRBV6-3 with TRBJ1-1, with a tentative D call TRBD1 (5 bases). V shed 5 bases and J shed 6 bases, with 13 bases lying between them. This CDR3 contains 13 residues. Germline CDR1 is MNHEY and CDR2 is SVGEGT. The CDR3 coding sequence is TGTGCCAGCAGTCGTCAGGGAATGGCTGAAGCTTTCTTT. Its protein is CASSRQGMAEAFF.

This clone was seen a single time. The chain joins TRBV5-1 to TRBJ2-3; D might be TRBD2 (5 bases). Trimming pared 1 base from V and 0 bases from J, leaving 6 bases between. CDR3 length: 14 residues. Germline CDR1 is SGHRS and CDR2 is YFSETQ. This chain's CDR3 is CASSLRGSTDTQYF. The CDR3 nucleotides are TGCGCCAGCAGCTTGCGGGGAAGCACAGATACGCAGTATTTT.

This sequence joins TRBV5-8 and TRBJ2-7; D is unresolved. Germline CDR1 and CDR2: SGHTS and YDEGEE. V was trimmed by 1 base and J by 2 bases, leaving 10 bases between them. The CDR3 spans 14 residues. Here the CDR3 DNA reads TGTGCCAGCAGCTTGTCCCTTTGGCCCTACGAGCAGTACTTC. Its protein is CASSLSLWPYEQYF.

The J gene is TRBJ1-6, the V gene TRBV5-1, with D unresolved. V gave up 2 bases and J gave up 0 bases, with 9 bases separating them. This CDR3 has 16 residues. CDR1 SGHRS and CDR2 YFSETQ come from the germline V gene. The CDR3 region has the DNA TGCGCCAGCAGCTTATACGCCCGCTCCTATAATTCACCCCTCCACTTT. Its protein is CASSLYARSYNSPLHF.

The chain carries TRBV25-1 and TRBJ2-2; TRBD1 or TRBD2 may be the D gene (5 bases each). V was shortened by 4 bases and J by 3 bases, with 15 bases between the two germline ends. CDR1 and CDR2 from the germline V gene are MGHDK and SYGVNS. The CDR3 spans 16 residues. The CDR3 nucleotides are TGTGCCAGCAGTGGTCCGAGGGGCCGGTACACCGGGGAGCTGTTTTTT. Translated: CASSGPRGRYTGELFF.

The DNA of the CDR3 is TGTGCCAGCAGTCCTATAGCGGGAGTGGTGAATACCGGGGAGCTGTTTTTT. Translating it yields CASSPIAGVVNTGELFF. The genes are TRBV27 and TRBJ2-2, with 9 nucleotides matching TRBD2. After removal of 5 bases from V and 5 bases from J, the junction contained 12 bases not matched to a gene. Germline CDR1 reads MNHEY; CDR2 reads SMNVEV (reference sequence). The CDR3 length is 17 residues.

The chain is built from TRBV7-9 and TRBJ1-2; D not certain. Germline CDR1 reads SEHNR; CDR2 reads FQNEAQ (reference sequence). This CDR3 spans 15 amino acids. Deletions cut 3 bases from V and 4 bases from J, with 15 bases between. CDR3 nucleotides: TGTGCCAGCAGCTTGAACACGCCGACTACCTATGGCTACACCTTC. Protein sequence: CASSLNTPTTYGYTF.

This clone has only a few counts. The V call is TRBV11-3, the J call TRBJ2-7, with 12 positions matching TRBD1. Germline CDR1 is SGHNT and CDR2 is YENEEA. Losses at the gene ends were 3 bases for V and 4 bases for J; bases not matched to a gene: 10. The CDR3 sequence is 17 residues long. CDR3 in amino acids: CASSLGTGTGGTYEQYF. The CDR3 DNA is TGTGCCAGCAGCTTGGGGACCGGGACAGGGGGCACTTACGAGCAGTACTTC.

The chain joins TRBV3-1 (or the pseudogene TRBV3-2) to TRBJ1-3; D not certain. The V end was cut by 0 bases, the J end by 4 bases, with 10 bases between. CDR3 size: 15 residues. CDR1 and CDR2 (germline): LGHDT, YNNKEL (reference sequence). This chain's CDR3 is CASSQDLGEGNTIYF. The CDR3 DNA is TGTGCCAGCAGCCAAGATCTGGGTGAGGGAAACACCATATATTTT.

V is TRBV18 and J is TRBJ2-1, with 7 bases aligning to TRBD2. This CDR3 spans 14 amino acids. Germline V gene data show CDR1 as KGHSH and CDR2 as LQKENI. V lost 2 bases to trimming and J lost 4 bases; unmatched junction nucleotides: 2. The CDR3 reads CASSPSGGYNEQFF. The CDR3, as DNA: TGTGCCAGCTCACCATCGGGGGGTTACAATGAGCAGTTCTTC.

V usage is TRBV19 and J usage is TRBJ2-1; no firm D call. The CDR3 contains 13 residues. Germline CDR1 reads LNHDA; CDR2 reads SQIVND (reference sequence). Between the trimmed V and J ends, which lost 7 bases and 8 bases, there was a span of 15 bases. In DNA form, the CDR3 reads TGTGCCAGTATAAACACTCTTGGCGATGAGCAGTTCTTC. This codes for CASINTLGDEQFF.

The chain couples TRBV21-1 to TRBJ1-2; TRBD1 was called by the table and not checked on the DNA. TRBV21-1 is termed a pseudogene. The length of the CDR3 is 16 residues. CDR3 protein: CASRPKGNDRNYGYTF. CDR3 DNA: TGTGCCAGCAGGCCAAAGGGAAACGACAGGAACTATGGCTACACCTTC.

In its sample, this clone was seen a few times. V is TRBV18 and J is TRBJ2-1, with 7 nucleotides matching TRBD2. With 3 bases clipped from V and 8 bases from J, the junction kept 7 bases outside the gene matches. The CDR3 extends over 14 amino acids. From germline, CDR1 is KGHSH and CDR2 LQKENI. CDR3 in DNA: TGTGCCAGCTCACCCACCCGGGGGGAGGATGAGCAGTTCTTC. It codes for CASSPTRGEDEQFF.

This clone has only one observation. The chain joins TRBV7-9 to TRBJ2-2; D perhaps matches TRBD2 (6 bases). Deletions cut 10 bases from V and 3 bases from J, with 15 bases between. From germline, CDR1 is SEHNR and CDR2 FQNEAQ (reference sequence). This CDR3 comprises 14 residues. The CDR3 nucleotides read TGTGCCACGGACTGGGGGGAAGACACCGGGGAGCTGTTTTTT. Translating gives CATDWGEDTGELFF. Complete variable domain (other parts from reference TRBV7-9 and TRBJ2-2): DTGVSQNPRHKITKRGQNVTFRCDPISEHNRLYWYRQTLGQGPEFLTYFQNEAQLEKSRLLSDRFSAERPKGSFSTLEIQRTEQGDSAMYLCATDWGEDTGELFFGEGSRLTVL.

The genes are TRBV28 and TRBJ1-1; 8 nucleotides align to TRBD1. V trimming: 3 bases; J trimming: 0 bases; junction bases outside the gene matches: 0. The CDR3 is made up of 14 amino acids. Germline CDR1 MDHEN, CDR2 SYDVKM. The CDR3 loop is CASSLGQVNTEAFF. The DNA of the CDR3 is TGTGCCAGCAGTTTGGGACAGGTGAACACTGAAGCTTTCTTT.

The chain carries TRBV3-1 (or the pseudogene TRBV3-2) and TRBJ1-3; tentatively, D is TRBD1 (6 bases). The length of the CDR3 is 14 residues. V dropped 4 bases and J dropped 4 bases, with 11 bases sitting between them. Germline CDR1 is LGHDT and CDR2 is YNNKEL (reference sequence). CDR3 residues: CASSLRTAGNTIYF. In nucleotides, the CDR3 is TGTGCCAGCAGCCTGAGGACAGCCGGAAACACCATATATTTT.

The CDR3 DNA is TGTGCCAGCAGCCCCCCTAAGATTATGAACACTGAAGCTTTCTTT. Protein sequence: CASSPPKIMNTEAFF. The rearrangement links TRBV28 to TRBJ1-1, with D unresolved. Germline-derived CDR1 and CDR2 are MDHEN and SYDVKM. The CDR3 totals 15 residues. With 6 bases removed from V and 0 bases from J, the gap between germline ends came to 14 bases.

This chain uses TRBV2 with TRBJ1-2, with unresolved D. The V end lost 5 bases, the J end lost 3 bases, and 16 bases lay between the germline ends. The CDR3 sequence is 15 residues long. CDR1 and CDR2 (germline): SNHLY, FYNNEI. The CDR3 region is CASSLYVTDDYGYTF. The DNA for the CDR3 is TGTGCCAGCAGTTTGTACGTAACGGATGACTATGGCTACACCTTC.

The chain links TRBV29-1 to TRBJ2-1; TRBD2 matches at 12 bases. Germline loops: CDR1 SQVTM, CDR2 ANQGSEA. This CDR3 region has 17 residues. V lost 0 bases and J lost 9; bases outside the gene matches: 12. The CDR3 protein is CSVEDPRTSGTLGEQFF. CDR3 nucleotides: TGCAGCGTTGAAGATCCACGGACTAGCGGGACCCTAGGTGAGCAGTTCTTC.

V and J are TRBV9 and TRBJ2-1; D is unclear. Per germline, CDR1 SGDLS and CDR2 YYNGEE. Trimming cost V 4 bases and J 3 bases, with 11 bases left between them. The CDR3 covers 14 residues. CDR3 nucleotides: TGTGCCAGCAGCCCCCGGTTCGGCTACAATGAGCAGTTCTTC. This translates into CASSPRFGYNEQFF.

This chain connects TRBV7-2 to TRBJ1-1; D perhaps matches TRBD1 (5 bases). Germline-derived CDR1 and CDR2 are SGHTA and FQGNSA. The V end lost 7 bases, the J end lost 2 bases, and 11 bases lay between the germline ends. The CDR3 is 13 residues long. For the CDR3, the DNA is TGTGCCAGCACCCGCGACAGCAACACTGAAGCTTTCTTT. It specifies CASTRDSNTEAFF.

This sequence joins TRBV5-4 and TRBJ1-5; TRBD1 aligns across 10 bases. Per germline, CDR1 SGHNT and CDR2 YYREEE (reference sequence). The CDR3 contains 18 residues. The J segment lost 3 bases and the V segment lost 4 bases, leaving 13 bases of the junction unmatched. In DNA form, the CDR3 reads TGTGCCAGCAGCATACAAACCCCGGGACAGGGGAACAATCAGCCCCAGCATTTT. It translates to CASSIQTPGQGNNQPQHF. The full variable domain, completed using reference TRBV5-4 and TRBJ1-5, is ETGVTQSPTHLIKTRGQQVTLRCSSQSGHNTVSWYQQALGQGPQFIFQYYREEENGRGNFPPRFSGLQFPNYSSELNVNALELDDSALYLCASSIQTPGQGNNQPQHFGDGTRLSIL.